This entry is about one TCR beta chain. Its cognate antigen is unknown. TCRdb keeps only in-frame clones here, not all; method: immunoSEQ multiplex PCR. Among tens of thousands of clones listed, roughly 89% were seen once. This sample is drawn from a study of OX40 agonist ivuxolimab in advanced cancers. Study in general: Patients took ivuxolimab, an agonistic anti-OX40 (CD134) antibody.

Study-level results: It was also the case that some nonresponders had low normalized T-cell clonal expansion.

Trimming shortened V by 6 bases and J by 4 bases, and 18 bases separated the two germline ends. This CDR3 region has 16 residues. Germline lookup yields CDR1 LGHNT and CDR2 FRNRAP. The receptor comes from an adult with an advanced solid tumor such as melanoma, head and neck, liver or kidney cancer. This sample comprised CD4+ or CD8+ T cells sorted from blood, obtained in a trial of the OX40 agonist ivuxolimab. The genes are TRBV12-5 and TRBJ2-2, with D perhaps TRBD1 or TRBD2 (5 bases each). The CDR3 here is CASGSNGTPGTGELFF. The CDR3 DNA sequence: TGTGCTAGTGGCTCGAACGGGACGCCGGGCACCGGGGAGCTGTTTTTT. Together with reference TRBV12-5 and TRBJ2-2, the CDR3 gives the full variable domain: DARVTQTPRHKVTEMGQEVTMRCQPILGHNTVFWYRQTMMQGLELLAYFRNRAPLDDSGMPKDRFSAEMPDATLATLKIQPSEPRDSAVYFCASGSNGTPGTGELFFGEGSRLTVL.